This T cell receptor beta chain originates from a study of T cell repertoires in ileal Crohn's disease (dated by TCRdb to 2018 to 2020). Regarding the research as a whole: At the time of surgery, roughly 40% of patients were active smokers, and the median duration of disease was seven to eight years. Every patient underwent surgery because of a complication, which was stricturing disease in about 60% and penetrating disease in roughly 39%. Postoperative therapy was given to about half of the patients, with thiopurines administered to under 13 patients and anti-TNF agents administered to fewer than 20 patients. TCR repertoire analysis was done in 50 to 70 Crohn's disease patients from a prospective multicentre cohort. Running in parallel with the study was a multicentre cohort set up to find predictors of early endoscopic recurrence following ileocolonic resection. Endoscopic postoperative recurrence was defined as a Rutgeerts score above i0. A total of 171 mucosal samples from 57 patients were sequenced, collected from several sites on the surgical specimen and at postoperative endoscopy. Overall study results and their limits: Sorted CD8 T cells carried more high-frequency clones than CD4 T cells, suggesting mucosal expansions were mainly CD8. Endoscopic recurrence was linked to a higher percentage of high-frequency clones at surgery, and recurrence occurred in every patient whose clonality exceeded 26.8% (18/57). A significantly higher proportion of clonal expansions was observed in active smokers at surgery than in non-smokers (roughly 27% vs 19%, p=0.02). Mucosal CD4 and CD8 T cells were sorted and sequenced only in a subgroup of patients, whose size was not stated.

For commercial TCRB immunosequencing, 400 to 550 nanograms of biopsy DNA were submitted for each sample. Adaptive Biotechnology amplified the CDR3 regions from genomic DNA with a two-step multiplex PCR designed to control amplification bias. The first PCR used primers for every V and J gene segment; the second PCR added barcodes and Illumina adapters. CDR3 libraries were sequenced using an Illumina instrument. The paper's processing steps were these. The analysis drew on both the pipelines supplied by the vendor and custom analysis of the raw data in R/Bioconductor running R version 3.3.0. Clonality, which ranges from 0 to 1, was calculated as the inverse of the normalised Shannon entropy across all productive clones. High-frequency clones were defined as the share of the repertoire taken up by the top 100 clones, keeping only clones that passed a 95% confidence test. The Simpson index measured repertoire diversity, and the Morisita-Horn index measured overlap between samples. This immuneACCESS table, as held by TCRdb, lists in-frame sequences with V and J called but not all clones. Of the missing ones, under half trace to an unresolved V gene in checked studies; the others have no known cause. V and J calls and clone size are copied from that table; D and trimming were computed from the DNA. The sample records approximately 3,600 clones, approximately 65% of which are singletons. Clones ranked in the top ten supply 9% to 15% of the sample.

Notes on this clone: This clone's antigen is unknown. Base qualities are not at hand, and no much larger clone is one base apart.

Eligible patients were adults with ileal or ileocolonic Crohn's disease who had an indication for ileocolonic resection. Before DNA extraction, whole ileal mucosal biopsies were kept frozen at -80 degrees C. A TRizol-based method was used to extract genomic DNA from the frozen whole biopsies, and the DNA was quantified with a NanoDrop 2000 spectrophotometer. Sequences SGHRS (CDR1) and YFSETQ (CDR2) are obtained from the germline V gene. Trimming accounts for 4 bases at V and 5 bases at J, while the number of junction bases matched to no gene is 5. From its cysteine to its phenylalanine, the CDR3 spans 13 amino acids. Only the CDR3 DNA stays, 39 bases, in frame from base 1.

Recombination connected TRBV5-1 to TRBJ1-2; the central 7 bases match TRBD1. The sequencing input was ileal tissue. This TCR derives from an adult with Crohn's disease. The CDR3 in this case is CASSPDRAYGYTF. The DNA reads TGCGCCAGCAGCCCCGACAGGGCTTATGGCTACACCTTC.